This TCR beta chain was captured in a study of blood T cells in healthy people across ages. Study-level results: Among long-lived donors, naive CD4+ cells were more numerous and diversity higher than in aged donors. Naive T cell percentage and TCR beta diversity correlated strongly.

The CDR3 covers 14 residues. Looked up from germline, CDR1 is MNHEY and CDR2 is SVGAGI. V dropped 9 bases and J dropped 4 bases, with 17 bases sitting between them. With a J-beta primer mix and a sample-barcoded 5' primer, a second PCR ran about 6 to 11 cycles. MiXCR, run by TCRdb on the 5' RACE reads, gives a single entry per CDR3 protein. The table lists approximately 830,000 distinct CDR3 sequences, 62% of them singletons, with roughly a quarter in the top ten. No fewer than 5.5 micrograms of total RNA were isolated from every sample. With regard to this clonotype: No antigen is known for it.

The specimen was blood. This chain connects TRBV6-5 to TRBJ2-3; D is tentatively TRBD1 or TRBD2 (5 bases each). The sequence derives from a man under 40 in good health. CDR3 sequence: CASQEGRWADTQYF. The DNA of the CDR3 is TGTGCCAGTCAAGAGGGACGGTGGGCAGATACGCAGTATTTT.